This T cell receptor (beta chain) was sequenced during a study of radiotherapy plus CTLA-4 blockade in lung cancer. Across the whole study: Of all patients, more than 15% responded objectively and 25% to 40% showed disease control. Whole-study results and caveats: Together with interferon-beta, which increased in serum after radiation, early dynamic changes in blood T cell clones were reportedly the best predictors of response. In blood, tumor-derived TCR clones expanded after radiotherapy plus ipilimumab.

There are a few counts of this clone. Its antigen remains unknown. After removal of 2 bases from V and 1 base from J, the junction contained 4 bases not matched to a gene. The germline CDR1 and CDR2 sequences are MNHEY and SVGAGI. The length of the CDR3 is 15 residues. TCRdb's copy holds only in-frame clones and misses some; the assay was immunoSEQ multiplex PCR. The sample has about 28,000 clones; approximately 78% are singletons. Enrolled patients, whose metastatic non-small-cell lung cancer was chemo-refractory, received focal radiation plus CTLA-4 blockade with ipilimumab. The source is a human donor with non-small cell lung cancer who had stable disease on radiotherapy plus ipilimumab. The rearrangement uses TRBV6-5 and TRBJ1-2; 7 bases fit TRBD1. This specimen consisted of peripheral blood, obtained from a patient treated with radiotherapy plus ipilimumab. The CDR3 reads CASSYARQGNYGYTF. CDR3 nucleotide sequence: TGTGCCAGCAGTTACGCGAGACAGGGTAACTATGGCTACACCTTC.